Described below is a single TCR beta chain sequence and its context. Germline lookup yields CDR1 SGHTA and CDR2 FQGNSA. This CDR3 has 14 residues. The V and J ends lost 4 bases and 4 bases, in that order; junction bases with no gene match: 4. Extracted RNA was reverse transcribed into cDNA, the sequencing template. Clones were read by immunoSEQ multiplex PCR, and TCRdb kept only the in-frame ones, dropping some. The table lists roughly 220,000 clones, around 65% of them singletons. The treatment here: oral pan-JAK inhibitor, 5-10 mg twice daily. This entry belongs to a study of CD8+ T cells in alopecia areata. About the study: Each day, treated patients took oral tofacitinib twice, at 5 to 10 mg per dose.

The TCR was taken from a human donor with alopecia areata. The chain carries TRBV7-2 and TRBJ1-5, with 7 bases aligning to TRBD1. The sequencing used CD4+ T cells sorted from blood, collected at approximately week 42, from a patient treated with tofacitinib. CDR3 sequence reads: CASSSRQGNQPQHF. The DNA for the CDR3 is TGTGCCAGCAGCTCGAGACAGGGAAATCAGCCCCAGCATTTT.